A single sample is the source of the 25 T cell receptor beta chains below, sequenced in a study of PD-1 blockade in classical Hodgkin lymphoma (dated by TCRdb to the early 2020s). The sample's time point label, in plain terms: cycle 2 day 1 (C2D1) of nivolumab. Relapse after autologous stem cell transplantation had occurred in all trial patients, and cohorts A, B and C were distinguished by prior brentuximab vedotin exposure. Library preparation was by the immunoSEQ multiplex PCR assay. Held by TCRdb, this immuneACCESS table contains in-frame sequences only and omits some clones. Under half of the omission traces to an unresolved V gene where checked; the cause of the rest is unknown. The sample yields tens of thousands of clones; about 78% were counted once. Approximately 23% of the sample comes from the top ten. Sequencing used peripheral blood mononuclear cells (PBMCs), obtained before the second cycle of nivolumab. The receptors shown here come from a human donor with classical Hodgkin lymphoma.

The rearrangement links TRBV15 to TRBJ2-2; D gene unclear. Germline V gives CDR1 LNHNV, CDR2 YYDKDF (reference sequence). This CDR3 region has 13 residues. V lost 0 bases to trimming and J lost 8 bases, with 7 bases between them. The CDR3 DNA reads as TGTGCCACCAGCAGAGATCTAAGGGGGGAGCTGTTTTTT. Encoded protein: CATSRDLRGELFF.

The gene calls are TRBV10-3 and TRBJ1-1; perhaps TRBD1 as D (5 bases). V was pared by 0 bases and J by 6 bases, with 17 bases between. The length of the CDR3 is 16 residues. Germline V CDR1 and CDR2: ENHRY, SYGVKD. CDR3 residues: CAISESGRPFDAEAFF. The CDR3 region has the DNA TGTGCCATCAGTGAGTCGGGGCGGCCTTTTGACGCTGAAGCTTTCTTT.

The J gene is TRBJ2-5, the V gene TRBV30; 7 bases map to TRBD2. This CDR3 is built from 15 residues. The germline gives CDR1 GTSNPN, CDR2 SVGIG (reference sequence). The ends lost 0 bases at V and 2 bases at J; junction bases unmatched: 6. The CDR3 region has the DNA TGTGCCTGGAGTGTCGGGGCCGGGGGGCAAGAGACCCAGTACTTC. Protein product: CAWSVGAGGQETQYF.

This chain connects TRBV6-1 to TRBJ2-7; perhaps TRBD1 as D (6 bases). This CDR3 spans 15 amino acids. Germline assignment: CDR1 MNHNS and CDR2 SASEGT. Trimming cost V 3 bases and J 3 bases, with 15 bases left between them. Here the CDR3 DNA reads TGTGCCAGCAGTGACCGGCCAGGACAGTACTACGAGCAGTACTTC. Translated: CASSDRPGQYYEQYF.

This sequence joins TRBV5-8 and TRBJ2-3, with D perhaps matching TRBD2 (6 bases). Per the germline V gene, CDR1 is SGHTS and CDR2 is YDEGEE. The CDR3 sequence is 15 residues long. Trimming removed 6 bases from V and 1 base from J, with 15 bases in between. The CDR3 is CASNPQWGGTDTQYF. The CDR3 region has the DNA TGTGCCAGCAACCCACAGTGGGGGGGCACAGATACGCAGTATTTT.

The CDR3 region has the DNA TGTGCCAGCAGTTTATCTGGCAGGGGAATAATCTACGAGCAGTACTTC. This encodes CASSLSGRGIIYEQYF. The rearrangement joins TRBV27 to TRBJ2-7; TRBD1 is a possible D gene (6 bases). CDR1 MNHEY and CDR2 SMNVEV come from the germline V gene (reference sequence). The germline V and J ends were trimmed by 0 bases and 3 bases, with 15 bases remaining between them. There are 16 residues in the CDR3.

This clone has a handful of counts. The chain combines TRBV18 with TRBJ2-4; D is unclear. This CDR3 is 15 amino acids long. Germline CDR1 and CDR2: KGHSH and LQKENI. Trimming shortened V by 0 bases and J by 0 bases, and 6 bases separated the two germline ends. Here the CDR3 DNA reads TGTGCCAGCTCACCACCCCAGCTAGCCAAAAACATTCAGTACTTC. It is translated as CASSPPQLAKNIQYF.

The V call is TRBV11-2, the J call TRBJ2-5, with 8 bases fitting TRBD1. Germline V CDR1 and CDR2: SGHAT, FQNNGV. There are 15 residues in the CDR3. The junction had 6 bases not matched to a gene; V was cut back by 1 base and J by 5 bases. CDR3 in DNA: TGTGCCAGCAGCTTAGGGGGACAGGTGTACGAGACCCAGTACTTC. It is translated as CASSLGGQVYETQYF.

This chain joins TRBV9 and TRBJ1-1; the D gene is possibly TRBD1 (6 bases). The CDR3 is made up of 16 amino acids. CDR1 is SGDLS and CDR2 is YYNGEE in the germline V gene. The V gene lost 4 bases and the J gene lost 0 bases, with 16 bases spanning the gap. CDR3 amino acids: CASSSQLGGVNTEAFF. The CDR3 DNA reads as TGTGCCAGCAGCTCCCAATTGGGGGGCGTGAACACTGAAGCTTTCTTT.

V and J are TRBV5-1 and TRBJ2-1; the match to TRBD2 covers 9 bases. The CDR3 loop spans 15 amino acids. V shed 4 bases and J 7 bases; nucleotides not matched to a gene: 9. Germline values: CDR1 SGHRS, CDR2 YFSETQ. The CDR3 sequence is CASSRVLGLANEQFF. CDR3 coding DNA: TGCGCCAGCAGCCGGGTTCTCGGACTAGCGAATGAGCAGTTCTTC.

V is TRBV27 and J is TRBJ2-1; no definite D call. V dropped 8 bases and J dropped 7 bases, with 12 bases sitting between them. Germline V gene lookup returns CDR1 MNHEY and CDR2 SMNVEV (reference sequence). The CDR3 has 12 amino acids. The CDR3: CASRTGSNEQFF. As DNA, the CDR3 is TGTGCCAGCCGGACCGGGTCGAATGAGCAGTTCTTC.

The chain carries TRBV5-6 and TRBJ2-2, with D unresolved. V was clipped by 1 base and J by 8 bases, with 12 bases between them. This CDR3 spans 14 amino acids. Germline V gene lookup returns CDR1 SGHDT and CDR2 YYEEEE. This CDR3 reads CASSLYDLQGELFF. DNA for the CDR3: TGTGCCAGCAGCTTGTATGACTTACAGGGGGAGCTGTTTTTT.

The V and J genes are TRBV18 and TRBJ1-5; D uncertain. V was trimmed by 6 bases and J by 6 bases, leaving 12 bases between them. Germline values: CDR1 KGHSH, CDR2 LQKENI. The CDR3 is made up of 13 amino acids. DNA for the CDR3: TGTGCCAGCTCGCCTATCCCGTCTCAGCCCCAGCATTTT. This gives the protein CASSPIPSQPQHF.

This clone was counted between two and nine times. V usage is TRBV10-3 and J usage is TRBJ1-4; 8 nucleotides agree with TRBD1. Germline V gives CDR1 ENHRY, CDR2 SYGVKD. J lost 10 bases, V lost 3 bases, and 10 bases had no gene match. The CDR3 runs 15 residues. CDR3 DNA sequence: TGTGCCATCAGTGACTTCGCAGGGGGCGAAGGAAAACTGTTTTTT. This codes for CAISDFAGGEGKLFF.

The chain joins TRBV5-1 to TRBJ1-2; 11 bases map to TRBD1. Germline V gene data show CDR1 as SGHRS and CDR2 as YFSETQ. V shed 4 bases, J shed 11 bases, and the junction held 10 bases outside the gene matches. CDR3 length: 14 amino acids. The CDR3 loop reads CASSDAGTGGRYTF. The CDR3 nucleotides are TGCGCCAGCAGCGACGCCGGGACAGGGGGAAGGTACACCTTC.

J is TRBJ2-7 and V is TRBV27; TRBD1 matches 12 bases. Trimming at V came to 5 bases and at J to 6 bases, leaving 5 bases not matched to a gene. This CDR3 has 14 residues. Germline V gene sequence: CDR1 MNHEY, CDR2 SMNVEV (reference sequence). CDR3 residues: CASSPGTGGVEQYF. In nucleotides, the CDR3 is TGTGCCAGCAGTCCCGGGACAGGGGGCGTCGAGCAGTACTTC.

Points on this clone: Other nucleotide sequences from this sample produce the same CDR3. This rearrangement joins TRBV29-1 to TRBJ1-4; D may be TRBD1 (5 bases). In germline, CDR1 is SQVTM, CDR2 ANQGSEA. V was trimmed by 3 bases and J by 7 bases, leaving 18 bases between them. The CDR3 has 15 amino acids. This chain's CDR3 is CSVEDGLQVGEKLFF. In DNA, the CDR3 is TGCAGCGTTGAGGATGGTCTACAGGTTGGTGAAAAACTGTTTTTT.

The chain combines TRBV7-3 with TRBJ2-5; 15 positions match TRBD2. Germline-derived CDR1 and CDR2 are SGHTA and FQGTGA. The length of the CDR3 is 17 residues. V lost 5 bases to trimming and J lost 4 bases; unmatched junction nucleotides: 8. The CDR3 nucleotides are TGTGCCAGCAGCCCGGGACTAGCGGGAGGATCAGGAGAGACCCAGTACTTC. This sequence encodes CASSPGLAGGSGETQYF.

The chain joins TRBV7-9 to TRBJ2-6, with D unclear. CDR1 is SEHNR and CDR2 is FQNEAQ in the germline V gene (reference sequence). This CDR3 is built from 16 residues. The V and J ends lost 1 base and 0 bases respectively, with 7 bases between them. CDR3 nucleotides: TGTGCCAGCAGCTTAGGGTCCTTCTCTGGGGCCAACGTCCTGACTTTC. Translated: CASSLGSFSGANVLTF.

The V and J genes are TRBV28 and TRBJ2-3; D possibly matches TRBD1 or TRBD2 (6 bases each). V lost 2 bases and J lost 1, with 10 bases in between. Germline assignment: CDR1 MDHEN and CDR2 SYDVKM. The CDR3 has 15 amino acids. The CDR3 spells CASSLRGAGTDTQYF. The DNA for the CDR3 is TGTGCCAGCAGTTTAAGGGGGGCCGGCACAGATACGCAGTATTTT.

J is TRBJ1-5 and V is TRBV4-1, with 7 bases that match TRBD1. Germline CDR1 and CDR2: MGHRA and YSYEKL. The V segment lost 7 bases and the J segment 4 bases; nucleotides outside the gene matches: 10. The CDR3 sequence is 15 residues long. The CDR3 reads CASTPGGLGNQPQHF. The CDR3 nucleotides are TGCGCCAGCACCCCAGGGGGGCTGGGTAATCAGCCCCAGCATTTT.

This chain connects TRBV5-1 to TRBJ1-5, with 8 positions matching TRBD1. The germline gives CDR1 SGHRS, CDR2 YFSETQ. V trimming: 3 bases; J trimming: 6 bases; junction bases outside the gene matches: 5. This CDR3 contains 14 residues. The CDR3 loop reads CASSSQGAFQPQHF. CDR3 coding DNA: TGCGCCAGCAGCTCGCAGGGGGCTTTTCAGCCCCAGCATTTT.

This clone occurred a few times. The chain has TRBV30 and TRBJ1-1; D is uncertain. There are 14 residues in the CDR3. Trimming cost V 2 bases and J 1 base, with 11 bases left between them. Germline V gene data show CDR1 as GTSNPN and CDR2 as SVGIG (reference sequence). Here the CDR3 reads CAWSPRGGNTEAFF. The CDR3 nucleotides are TGTGCCTGGAGTCCTCGGGGAGGGAACACTGAAGCTTTCTTT.

This clone occurred a few times. The chain couples TRBV6-5 to TRBJ2-1; TRBD2 might be the D (5 bases). CDR3 length equals 14 residues. With 4 bases removed from V and 1 base from J, the gap between germline ends came to 8 bases. The germline V gene has CDR1 MNHEY and CDR2 SVGAGI. The CDR3 region is CASSSTRSYNEQFF. The CDR3 DNA follows: TGTGCCAGCAGTTCTACTAGGTCCTACAATGAGCAGTTCTTC.

The chain uses TRBV7-3 and TRBJ2-5; D is perhaps TRBD2 (6 bases). The CDR3 covers 13 residues. Trimming shortened V by 5 bases and J by 2 bases, and 9 bases separated the two germline ends. Per the germline V gene, CDR1 is SGHTA and CDR2 is FQGTGA. DNA of the CDR3: TGTGCCAGCAGCCCGACTAGTCAAGAGACCCAGTACTTC. Translation: CASSPTSQETQYF.